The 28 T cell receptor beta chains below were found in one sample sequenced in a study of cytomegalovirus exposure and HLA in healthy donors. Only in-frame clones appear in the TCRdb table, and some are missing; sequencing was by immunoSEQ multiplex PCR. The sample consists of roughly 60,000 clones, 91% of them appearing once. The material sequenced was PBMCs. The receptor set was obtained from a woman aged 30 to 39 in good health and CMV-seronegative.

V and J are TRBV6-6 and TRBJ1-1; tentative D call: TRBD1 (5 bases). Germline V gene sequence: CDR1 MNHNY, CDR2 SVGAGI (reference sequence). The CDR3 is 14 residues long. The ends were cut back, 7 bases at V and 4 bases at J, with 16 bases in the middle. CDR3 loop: CASTPRVAGTEAFF. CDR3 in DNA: TGTGCCAGCACCCCCAGGGTAGCGGGCACTGAAGCTTTCTTT.

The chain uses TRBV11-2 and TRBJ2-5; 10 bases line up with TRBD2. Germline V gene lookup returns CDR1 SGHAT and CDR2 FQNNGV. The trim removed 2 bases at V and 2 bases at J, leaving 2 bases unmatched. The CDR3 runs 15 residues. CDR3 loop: CASSLTSGVQETQYF. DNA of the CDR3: TGTGCCAGCAGCTTAACTAGCGGGGTACAAGAGACCCAGTACTTC.

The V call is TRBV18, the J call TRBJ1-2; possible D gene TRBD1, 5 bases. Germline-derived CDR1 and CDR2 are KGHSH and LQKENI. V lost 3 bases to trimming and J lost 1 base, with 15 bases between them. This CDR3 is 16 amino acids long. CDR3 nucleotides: TGTGCCAGCTCACCCGGCAGGGCCCTTGATAACTATGGCTACACCTTC. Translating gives CASSPGRALDNYGYTF.

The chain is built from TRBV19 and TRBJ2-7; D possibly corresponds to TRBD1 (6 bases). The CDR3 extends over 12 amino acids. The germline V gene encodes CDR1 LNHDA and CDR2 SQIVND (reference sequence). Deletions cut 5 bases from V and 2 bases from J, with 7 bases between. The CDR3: CASSRTAYEQYF. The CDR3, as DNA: TGTGCCAGTAGTCGGACAGCCTACGAGCAGTACTTC. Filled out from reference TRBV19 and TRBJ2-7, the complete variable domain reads DGGITQSPKYLFRKEGQNVTLSCEQNLNHDAMYWYRQDPGQGLRLIYYSQIVNDFQKGDIAEGYSVSREKKESFPLTVTSAQKNPTAFYLCASSRTAYEQYFGPGTRLTVT.

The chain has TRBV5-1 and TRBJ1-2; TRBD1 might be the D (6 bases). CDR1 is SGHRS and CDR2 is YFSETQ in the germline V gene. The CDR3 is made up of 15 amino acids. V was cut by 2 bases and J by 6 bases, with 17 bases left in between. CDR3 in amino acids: CASSLQGATPHGYTF. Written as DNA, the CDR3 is TGCGCCAGCAGCTTACAGGGTGCTACACCCCATGGCTACACCTTC. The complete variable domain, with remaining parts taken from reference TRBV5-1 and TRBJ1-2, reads KAGVTQTPRYLIKTRGQQVTLSCSPISGHRSVSWYQQTPGQGLQFLFEYFSETQRNKGNFPGRFSGRQFSNSRSEMNVSTLELGDSALYLCASSLQGATPHGYTFGSGTRLTVV.

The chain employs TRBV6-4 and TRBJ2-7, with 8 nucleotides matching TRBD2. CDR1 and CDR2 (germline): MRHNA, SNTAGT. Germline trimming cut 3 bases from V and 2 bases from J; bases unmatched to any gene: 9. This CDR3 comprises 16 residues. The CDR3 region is CASSESLAGGPYEQYF. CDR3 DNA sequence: TGTGCCAGCAGTGAGAGTCTCGCGGGAGGTCCCTACGAGCAGTACTTC.

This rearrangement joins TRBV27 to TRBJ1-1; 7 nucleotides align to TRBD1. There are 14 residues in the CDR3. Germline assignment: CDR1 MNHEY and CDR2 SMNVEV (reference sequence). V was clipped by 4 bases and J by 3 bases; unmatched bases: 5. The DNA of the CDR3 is TGTGCCAGCAGTTACTCGACAGGGCACACTGAAGCTTTCTTT. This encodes CASSYSTGHTEAFF.

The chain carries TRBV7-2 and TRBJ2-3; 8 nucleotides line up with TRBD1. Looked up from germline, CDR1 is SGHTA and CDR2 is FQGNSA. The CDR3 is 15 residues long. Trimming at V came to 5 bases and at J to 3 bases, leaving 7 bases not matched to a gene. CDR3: CASSVRDRLTDTQYF. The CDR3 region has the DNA TGTGCCAGCAGCGTCCGGGACAGGCTTACAGATACGCAGTATTTT. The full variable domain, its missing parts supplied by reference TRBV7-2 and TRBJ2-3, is GAGVSQSPSNKVTEKGKDVELRCDPISGHTALYWYRQSLGQGLEFLIYFQGNSAPDKSGLPSDRFSAERTGGSVSTLTIQRTQQEDSAVYLCASSVRDRLTDTQYFGPGTRLTVL.

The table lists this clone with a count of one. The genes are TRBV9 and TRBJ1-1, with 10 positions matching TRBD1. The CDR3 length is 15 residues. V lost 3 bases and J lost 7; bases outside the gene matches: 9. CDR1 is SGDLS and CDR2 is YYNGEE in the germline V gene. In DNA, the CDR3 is TGTGCCAGCAGCGAAAGACAGGGGGCGTTCCTTGAAGCTTTCTTT. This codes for CASSERQGAFLEAFF.

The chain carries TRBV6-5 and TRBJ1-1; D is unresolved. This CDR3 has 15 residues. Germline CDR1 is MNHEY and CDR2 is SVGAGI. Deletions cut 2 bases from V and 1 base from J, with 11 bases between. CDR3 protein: CASSYAGKGNTEAFF. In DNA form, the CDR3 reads TGTGCCAGCAGTTACGCGGGGAAAGGGAACACTGAAGCTTTCTTT.

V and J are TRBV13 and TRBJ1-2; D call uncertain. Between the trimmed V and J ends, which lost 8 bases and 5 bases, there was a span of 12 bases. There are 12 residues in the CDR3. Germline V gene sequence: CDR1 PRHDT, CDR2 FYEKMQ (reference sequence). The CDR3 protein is CASGSGLYGYTF. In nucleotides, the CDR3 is TGTGCCAGCGGGAGCGGGCTGTATGGCTACACCTTC.

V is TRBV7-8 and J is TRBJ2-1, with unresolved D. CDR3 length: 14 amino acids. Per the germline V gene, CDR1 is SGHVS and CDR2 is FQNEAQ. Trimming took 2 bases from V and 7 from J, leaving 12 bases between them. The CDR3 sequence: CASSLHWQLNEQFF. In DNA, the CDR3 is TGTGCCAGCAGCTTACATTGGCAGTTGAATGAGCAGTTCTTC.

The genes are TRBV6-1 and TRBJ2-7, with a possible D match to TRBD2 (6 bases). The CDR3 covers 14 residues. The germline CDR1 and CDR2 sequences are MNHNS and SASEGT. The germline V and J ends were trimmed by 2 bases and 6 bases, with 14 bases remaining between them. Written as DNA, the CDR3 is TGTGCCAGCAGTGAATCGGGAGTCCGTGGCGAGCAGTACTTC. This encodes CASSESGVRGEQYF.

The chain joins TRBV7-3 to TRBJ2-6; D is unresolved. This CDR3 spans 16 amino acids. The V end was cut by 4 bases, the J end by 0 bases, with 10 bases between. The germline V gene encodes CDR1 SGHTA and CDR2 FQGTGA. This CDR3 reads CASSSSAASGANVLTF. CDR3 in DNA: TGTGCCAGCAGCTCGTCCGCGGCCTCTGGGGCCAACGTCCTGACTTTC.

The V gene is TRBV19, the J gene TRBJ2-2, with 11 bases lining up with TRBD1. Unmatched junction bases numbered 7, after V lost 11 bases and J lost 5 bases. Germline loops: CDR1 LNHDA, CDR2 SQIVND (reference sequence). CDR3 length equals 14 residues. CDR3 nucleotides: TGTGCCTGCACGGGACAGGGGGAAACCGGGGAGCTGTTTTTT. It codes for CACTGQGETGELFF. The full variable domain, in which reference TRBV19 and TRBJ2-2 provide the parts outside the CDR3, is DGGITQSPKYLFRKEGQNVTLSCEQNLNHDAMYWYRQDPGQGLRLIYYSQIVNDFQKGDIAEGYSVSREKKESFPLTVTSAQKNPTAFYLCACTGQGETGELFFGEGSRLTVL.

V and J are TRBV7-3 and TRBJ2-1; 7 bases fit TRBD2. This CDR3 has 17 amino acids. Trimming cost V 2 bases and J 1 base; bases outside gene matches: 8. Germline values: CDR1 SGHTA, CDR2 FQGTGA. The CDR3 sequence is CASSLFPSGTSYNEQFF. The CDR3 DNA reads TGTGCCAGCAGCTTATTTCCTAGCGGAACTTCCTACAATGAGCAGTTCTTC.

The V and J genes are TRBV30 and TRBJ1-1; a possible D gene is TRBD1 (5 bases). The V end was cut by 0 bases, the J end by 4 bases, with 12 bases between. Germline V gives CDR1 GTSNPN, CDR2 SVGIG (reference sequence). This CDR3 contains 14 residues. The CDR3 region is CAWSVLGGTTEAFF. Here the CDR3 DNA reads TGTGCCTGGAGTGTACTGGGGGGAACCACTGAAGCTTTCTTT.

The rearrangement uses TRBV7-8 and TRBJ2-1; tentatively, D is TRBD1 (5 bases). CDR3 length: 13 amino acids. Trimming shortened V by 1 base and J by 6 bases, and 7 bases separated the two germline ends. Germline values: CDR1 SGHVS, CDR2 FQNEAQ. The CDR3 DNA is TGTGCCAGCAGCTTAGGGGGCTTCAATGAGCAGTTCTTC. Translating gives CASSLGGFNEQFF.

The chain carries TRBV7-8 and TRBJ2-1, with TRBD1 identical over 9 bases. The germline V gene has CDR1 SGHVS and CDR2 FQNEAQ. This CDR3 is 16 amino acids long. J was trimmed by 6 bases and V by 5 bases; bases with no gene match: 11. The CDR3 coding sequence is TGTGCCAGCAGCGGAGGGGACAGGGCTTTGGGCAATGAGCAGTTCTTC. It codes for CASSGGDRALGNEQFF.

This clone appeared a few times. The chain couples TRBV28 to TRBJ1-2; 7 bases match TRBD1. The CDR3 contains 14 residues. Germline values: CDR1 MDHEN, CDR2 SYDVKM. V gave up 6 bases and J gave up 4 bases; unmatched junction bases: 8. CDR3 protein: CASSQGGARYGYTF. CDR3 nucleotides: TGTGCCAGCAGCCAAGGGGGCGCGCGCTATGGCTACACCTTC.

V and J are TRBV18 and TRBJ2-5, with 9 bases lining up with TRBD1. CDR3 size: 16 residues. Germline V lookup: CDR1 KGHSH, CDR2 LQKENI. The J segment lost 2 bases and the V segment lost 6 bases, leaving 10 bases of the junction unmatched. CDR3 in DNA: TGTGCCAGCTCTGGATCCACCGGGACAGGGCAAGAGACCCAGTACTTC. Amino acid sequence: CASSGSTGTGQETQYF.

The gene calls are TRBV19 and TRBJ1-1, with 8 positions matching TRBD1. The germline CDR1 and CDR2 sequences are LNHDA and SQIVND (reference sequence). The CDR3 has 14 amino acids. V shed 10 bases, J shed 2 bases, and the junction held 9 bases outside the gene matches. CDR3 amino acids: CATDRAQGNTEAFF. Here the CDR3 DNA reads TGTGCCACGGACAGGGCCCAAGGAAACACTGAAGCTTTCTTT.

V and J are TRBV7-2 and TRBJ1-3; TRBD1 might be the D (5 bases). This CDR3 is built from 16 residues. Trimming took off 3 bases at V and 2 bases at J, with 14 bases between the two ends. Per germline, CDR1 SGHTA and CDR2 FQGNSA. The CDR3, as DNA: TGTGCCAGCAGCTTGTGGGGGGAATCCCCTGGAAACACCATATATTTT. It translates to CASSLWGESPGNTIYF. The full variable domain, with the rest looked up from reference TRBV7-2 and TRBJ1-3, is GAGVSQSPSNKVTEKGKDVELRCDPISGHTALYWYRQSLGQGLEFLIYFQGNSAPDKSGLPSDRFSAERTGGSVSTLTIQRTQQEDSAVYLCASSLWGESPGNTIYFGEGSWLTVV.

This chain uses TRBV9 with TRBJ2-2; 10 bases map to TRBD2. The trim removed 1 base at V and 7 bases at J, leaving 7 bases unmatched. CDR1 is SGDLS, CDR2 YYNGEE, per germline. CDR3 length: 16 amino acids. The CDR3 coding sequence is TGTGCCAGCAGCGTACTAGCGGGAGTAGGGTTCGGGGAGCTGTTTTTT. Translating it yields CASSVLAGVGFGELFF. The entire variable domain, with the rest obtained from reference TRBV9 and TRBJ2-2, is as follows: DSGVTQTPKHLITATGQRVTLRCSPRSGDLSVYWYQQSLDQGLQFLIQYYNGEERAKGNILERFSAQQFPDLHSELNLSSLELGDSALYFCASSVLAGVGFGELFFGEGSRLTVL.

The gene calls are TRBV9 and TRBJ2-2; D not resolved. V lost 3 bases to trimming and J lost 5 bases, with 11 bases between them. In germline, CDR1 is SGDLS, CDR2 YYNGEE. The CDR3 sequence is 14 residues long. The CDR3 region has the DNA TGTGCCAGCAGCGACGGCGACATGACCGGGGAGCTGTTTTTT. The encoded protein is CASSDGDMTGELFF.

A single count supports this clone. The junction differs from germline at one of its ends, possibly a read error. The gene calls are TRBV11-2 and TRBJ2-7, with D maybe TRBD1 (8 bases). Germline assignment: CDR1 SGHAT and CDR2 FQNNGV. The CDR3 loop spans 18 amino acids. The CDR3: CASSPRTGTTGGSSEQYF. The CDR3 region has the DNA TGTGCCAGCAGCCCCCGGACAGGGACGACGGGAGGATCCTCCGAGCAGTACTTC. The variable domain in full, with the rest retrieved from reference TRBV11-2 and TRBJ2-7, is EAGVAQSPRYKIIEKRQSVAFWCNPISGHATLYWYQQILGQGPKLLIQFQNNGVVDDSQLPKDRFSAERLKGVDSTLKIQPAKLEDSAVYLCASSPRTGTTGGSSEQYFGPGTRLTVT.

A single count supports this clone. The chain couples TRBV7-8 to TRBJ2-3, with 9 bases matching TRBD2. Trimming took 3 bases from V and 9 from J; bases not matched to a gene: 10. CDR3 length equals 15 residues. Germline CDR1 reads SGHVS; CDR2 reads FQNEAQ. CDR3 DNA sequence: TGTGCCAGCAGCTTGGAGGCGGGAGGGCCGAGAACGCAGTATTTT. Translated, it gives CASSLEAGGPRTQYF.

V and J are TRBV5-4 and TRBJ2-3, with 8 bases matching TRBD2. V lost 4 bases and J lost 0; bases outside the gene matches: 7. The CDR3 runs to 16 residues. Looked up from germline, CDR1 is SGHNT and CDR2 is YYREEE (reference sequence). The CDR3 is CASSQGTSGSTDTQYF. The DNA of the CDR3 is TGTGCCAGCAGCCAAGGGACTAGTGGCAGCACAGATACGCAGTATTTT.